What follows are 26 T cell receptor beta chains derived from one specimen sequenced in a study of CD8 T cells in Susac syndrome. Reverse transcription of roughly 0.5 to 1 ug RNA used random hexamers. Via MiXCR, TCRdb re-called the immunoSEQ multiplex PCR reads, giving one row per CDR3 protein. The sample holds roughly 190,000 distinct CDR3 sequences, approximately 93% seen once. The sequenced sample consisted of CD4+ T cells from PBMCs. Every receptor here comes from a human donor in good health.

The chain combines TRBV20-1 with TRBJ2-7, with 8 bases aligning to TRBD2. The CDR3 consists of 14 residues. V lost 1 base to trimming and J lost 2 bases; unmatched junction nucleotides: 4. Germline loops: CDR1 DFQATT, CDR2 SNEGSKA (reference sequence). The CDR3 DNA reads TGCAGTGCTAGAGGGGACGGGGGGGCCTACGAGCAGTACTTC. Amino acid sequence: CSARGDGGAYEQYF.

This CDR3 is CASSQGRGVLEQFF. In DNA form, the CDR3 reads TGTGCCAGCAGCCAGGGACGGGGGGTCTTAGAGCAGTTCTTC. The chain combines TRBV7-9 with TRBJ2-1; 7 bases match TRBD2. The CDR3 totals 14 residues. J gave up 10 bases and V 5 bases, and 11 bases lay outside the gene matches. Per germline, CDR1 SEHNR and CDR2 FQNEAQ (reference sequence).

As concerns this clonotype: One junction end does not reproduce the germline sequence, and a read error may be involved. The rearrangement uses TRBV3-1 and TRBJ1-1; no clear D. Per germline, CDR1 LGHDT and CDR2 YNNKEL (reference sequence). This CDR3 contains 14 residues. CDR3 region: CASSHTTENTEASF. The CDR3 bases are TGTGCCAGCAGCCATACTACAGAGAACACTGAAGCTTCCTTT.

The V call is TRBV20-1, the J call TRBJ2-5; no definite D call. The V end lost 7 bases, the J end lost 2 bases, and 8 bases lay between the germline ends. Germline V gene data show CDR1 as DFQATT and CDR2 as SNEGSKA (reference sequence). The CDR3 extends over 11 amino acids. CDR3 residues: CSGVEQETQYF. For the CDR3, the DNA is TGCAGTGGGGTAGAACAAGAGACCCAGTACTTC.

The J gene is TRBJ2-7, the V gene TRBV7-8, with D perhaps matching TRBD1 (5 bases). The CDR3 totals 14 residues. Between the trimmed V and J ends, which lost 6 bases and 3 bases, there was a span of 15 bases. Germline V gene data show CDR1 as SGHVS and CDR2 as FQNEAQ. The CDR3 coding sequence is TGTGCCAGCAGTGCCAAAGACAGCCTCTACGAGCAGTACGTC. It translates to CASSAKDSLYEQYV.

V is TRBV5-1 and J is TRBJ1-2, with TRBD1 as a possible D gene (6 bases). V dropped 4 bases and J dropped 4 bases, with 14 bases sitting between them. The germline gives CDR1 SGHRS, CDR2 YFSETQ. CDR3 length equals 14 residues. The CDR3 DNA reads as TGCGCCAGCAGCCCTCGGACAGACTTCTATGGCTACACCTTC. Encoded protein: CASSPRTDFYGYTF.

The genes are TRBV20-1 and TRBJ1-5, with TRBD1 matching 7 bases. The V gene end was trimmed by 6 bases and the J gene end by 2 bases; junction bases not matched to a gene: 10. The CDR3 loop spans 15 amino acids. The germline gives CDR1 DFQATT, CDR2 SNEGSKA (reference sequence). The DNA of the CDR3 is TGCAGTGCAAAGCCGATCGGGACAGGCAATCAGCCCCAGCATTTT. Translating it yields CSAKPIGTGNQPQHF.

The chain employs TRBV6-2 or TRBV6-3 and TRBJ2-7; possibly TRBD1 for D (5 bases). Between the trimmed V and J ends, which lost 5 bases and 3 bases, there was a span of 14 bases. This CDR3 contains 14 residues. CDR1 is MNHEY and CDR2 is SVGEGT in the germline V gene. DNA for the CDR3: TGTGCCAGCAGTCCCTCGACAGTCTACTACGAGCAGTACTTC. Translation gives CASSPSTVYYEQYF.

V is TRBV2 and J is TRBJ1-1; 7 bases fit TRBD1. V shed 4 bases and J 3 bases; nucleotides not matched to a gene: 8. The CDR3 runs 15 residues. Germline CDR1 SNHLY, CDR2 FYNNEI. The CDR3 nucleotides read TGTGCCAGCAGTGCCTCCTCAGGGGGGGACACTGAAGCTTTCTTT. Translating gives CASSASSGGDTEAFF.

A single count supports this clonotype. The chain recombines TRBV15 with TRBJ1-1, with D unresolved. V lost 3 bases and J 7 bases, leaving 12 bases between the germline ends. This CDR3 is 13 amino acids long. The germline V gene has CDR1 LNHNV and CDR2 YYDKDF (reference sequence). The CDR3: CATSREGDGEAFF. CDR3 bases: TGTGCCACCAGCAGGGAGGGTGACGGTGAAGCTTTCTTT.

The chain carries TRBV9 and TRBJ2-1; D might be TRBD1 (6 bases). Germline lookup yields CDR1 SGDLS and CDR2 YYNGEE. Trimming took 4 bases from V and 8 from J, leaving 13 bases between them. CDR3 size: 13 residues. The CDR3 spells CASSSQGSDEQFF. CDR3 DNA sequence: TGTGCCAGCAGCTCACAGGGTTCCGATGAGCAGTTCTTC.

The rearrangement uses TRBV14 and TRBJ2-1; D unclear. Germline V CDR1 and CDR2: SGHDN, FVKESK. V lost 4 bases and J 10 bases, leaving 8 bases between the germline ends. The CDR3 loop spans 11 amino acids. The DNA for the CDR3 is TGTGCCAGCAGCCTATACCAAGAGCAGTTCTTC. This encodes CASSLYQEQFF. The variable domain in full, completed from reference TRBV14 and TRBJ2-1, reads EAGVTQFPSHSVIEKGQTVTLRCDPISGHDNLYWYRRVMGKEIKFLLHFVKESKQDESGMPNNRFLAERTGGTYSTLKVQPAELEDSGVYFCASSLYQEQFFGPGTRLTVL.

V gene TRBV27 combines with J gene TRBJ2-3; 7 positions match TRBD1. Trimming cost V 7 bases and J 2 bases; bases outside gene matches: 6. The CDR3 is 14 amino acids. The germline V gene has CDR1 MNHEY and CDR2 SMNVEV (reference sequence). The CDR3 is CASTRGFSTDTQYF. For the CDR3, the DNA is TGTGCCAGCACCAGGGGGTTTTCCACAGATACGCAGTATTTT.

V usage is TRBV14 and J usage is TRBJ1-2; TRBD1 might be the D (6 bases). The CDR3 is 15 residues long. Germline V gene sequence: CDR1 SGHDN, CDR2 FVKESK. Trimming cost V 5 bases and J 4 bases, with 17 bases left between them. CDR3 DNA sequence: TGTGCCAGCAGCTCTCGACTAGGGGGTGGCTATGGCTACACCTTC. Protein sequence: CASSSRLGGGYGYTF.

V usage is TRBV5-1 and J usage is TRBJ1-2; unclear D gene. The CDR3 covers 13 residues. Germline V gene sequence: CDR1 SGHRS, CDR2 YFSETQ. V was trimmed by 4 bases and J by 0 bases, leaving 7 bases between them. CDR3 nucleotide sequence: TGCGCCAGCAGCACCTCAACTAACTATGGCTACACCTTC. It translates to CASSTSTNYGYTF.

The chain joins TRBV27 to TRBJ2-7; 12 bases agree with TRBD2. Germline V lookup: CDR1 MNHEY, CDR2 SMNVEV (reference sequence). The CDR3 sequence is 14 residues long. The junction had 8 bases not matched to a gene; V was cut back by 5 bases and J by 9 bases. CDR3 sequence reads: CASSLWTSGVVQYF. DNA of the CDR3: TGTGCCAGCAGTCTCTGGACTAGCGGGGTTGTGCAGTACTTC.

This clonotype has a single count. The CDR3 DNA reads TGTGCCAGCAGCTTATTCGTTACAGGGTCAGATACGCAGTATTTT. Translation gives CASSLFVTGSDTQYF. The rearrangement links TRBV7-3 to TRBJ2-3; D might be TRBD1 (6 bases). Germline V lookup: CDR1 SGHTA, CDR2 FQGTGA. Trimming cost V 2 bases and J 4 bases, with 13 bases left between them. This CDR3 is 15 amino acids long.

The chain couples TRBV7-2 to TRBJ1-2; tentative D call: TRBD1 (5 bases). Trimming left V 1 base short and J 7 bases short, with 16 bases between. The CDR3 has 15 amino acids. Germline CDR1 and CDR2: SGHTA and FQGNSA. In DNA form, the CDR3 reads TGTGCCAGCAGCTTAGGGTCCTACGGGGCGGGTGGCTACACCTTC. Amino acid sequence: CASSLGSYGAGGYTF.

The rearrangement links TRBV28 to TRBJ2-7, with 7 bases matching TRBD2. The CDR3 totals 14 residues. CDR1 is MDHEN and CDR2 is SYDVKM in the germline V gene. The J segment lost 1 base and the V segment lost 6 bases, leaving 6 bases of the junction unmatched. The CDR3 nucleotides are TGTGCCAGCAGCCCTCCGGGGGGTTCCTACGAGCAGTACGTC. Protein: CASSPPGGSYEQYV.

The V and J genes are TRBV6-2 or TRBV6-3 and TRBJ2-3; a weak D match, TRBD2 (8 bases). Per germline, CDR1 MNHEY and CDR2 SVGEGT. This CDR3 region has 17 residues. V was clipped by 7 bases and J by 3 bases, with 23 bases between them. For the CDR3, the DNA is TGTGCCAGCACTCTCAACGGGAGGGCACAGGGGACAGATACGCAGTATTTT. Its protein is CASTLNGRAQGTDTQYF.

The chain is built from TRBV15 and TRBJ2-1; no definite D call. CDR3 length equals 17 residues. Looked up from germline, CDR1 is LNHNV and CDR2 is YYDKDF (reference sequence). V was pared by 0 bases and J by 0 bases, with 12 bases between. The CDR3 reads CATSRDRGRLSYNEQFF. The CDR3 nucleotides are TGTGCCACCAGCAGAGATCGAGGTAGACTCTCCTACAATGAGCAGTTCTTC.

The rearrangement joins TRBV30 to TRBJ1-2, with 8 bases identical to TRBD1. With 1 base clipped from V and 3 bases from J, the junction kept 1 base outside the gene matches. The length of the CDR3 is 13 residues. Germline V gene sequence: CDR1 GTSNPN, CDR2 SVGIG (reference sequence). In DNA form, the CDR3 reads TGTGCCTGGAGTGCACAGGGGGACTATGGCTACACCTTC. Amino acids: CAWSAQGDYGYTF.

For this clonotype: A junction boundary mismatches the germline segment, possibly from a read error. This sequence joins TRBV7-7 and TRBJ2-5; D is possibly TRBD1 or TRBD2 (5 bases each). CDR3 length: 16 amino acids. Germline V CDR1 and CDR2: SSHAT, FNYEAQ (reference sequence). The CDR3 DNA sequence: TGTGCTAGCAGCTTAGGGCGGGCCCTTCCAGGGGAGACCCAGTACTTC. Its protein product is CASSLGRALPGETQYF.

This chain uses TRBV20-1 with TRBJ2-7; D remains ambiguous. CDR1 and CDR2 (germline): DFQATT, SNEGSKA (reference sequence). The CDR3 length is 15 residues. V lost 6 bases to trimming and J lost 2 bases, with 20 bases between them. Here the CDR3 DNA reads TGCAGTGCGGATGCCTCGGCACGCCGAACCTACGAGCAGTACTTC. Amino acids: CSADASARRTYEQYF.

This chain joins TRBV19 and TRBJ2-6, with 9 bases lining up with TRBD1. This CDR3 contains 17 residues. With 4 bases clipped from V and 2 bases from J, the junction kept 6 bases outside the gene matches. The germline V gene has CDR1 LNHDA and CDR2 SQIVND (reference sequence). The CDR3 sequence is CASSSPGTGTGANVLTF. In DNA, the CDR3 is TGTGCCAGTAGTAGTCCCGGGACAGGGACTGGGGCCAACGTCCTGACTTTC.

The chain combines TRBV3-1 with TRBJ2-5; TRBD1 matches 8 bases. The CDR3 is 15 amino acids. Trimming removed 4 bases from V and 4 bases from J; junction bases left unmatched: 8. From germline, CDR1 is LGHDT and CDR2 YNNKEL (reference sequence). CDR3 residues: CASSLPRGRRETQYF. As DNA, the CDR3 is TGTGCCAGCAGCCTCCCCAGGGGGCGACGAGAGACCCAGTACTTC.